This T cell receptor beta chain originates from a study of cytomegalovirus exposure and HLA in healthy donors. PCR employed 60 Vbeta and 13 Jbeta primers. Only in-frame clones appear in the TCRdb table, and some are missing; sequencing was by immunoSEQ multiplex PCR. The sample yields 150,000 to 200,000 clones, roughly 70% seen once. The ends were cut back, 5 bases at V and 0 bases at J, with 12 bases in the middle. In germline, CDR1 is SGHRS, CDR2 YFSETQ. CDR3 length: 14 residues. What was sequenced was PBMCs. The clonotype was recovered from a male donor in good health and CMV-seronegative. This chain links TRBV5-1 with TRBJ2-7; TRBD1 is a possible D gene (5 bases). The CDR3 protein is CASRVAGSSYEQYF. CDR3 nucleotide sequence: TGCGCCAGCAGAGTAGCAGGGTCCTCCTACGAGCAGTACTTC.